This T cell receptor (beta chain) was identified during a study of OX40 agonist ivuxolimab in advanced cancers. This CDR3 spans 14 amino acids. V shed 1 base and J 5 bases; nucleotides not matched to a gene: 1. Germline V gene lookup returns CDR1 SGHTA and CDR2 FQGTGA. The repertoire was sequenced with immunoSEQ multiplex PCR; TCRdb's copy has only in-frame clones and lacks some. This table holds roughly 35,000 clones, around 73% found once. The sequencing used CD4+ or CD8+ T cells sorted from blood, collected in a trial of the OX40 agonist ivuxolimab. The rearrangement joins TRBV7-3 to TRBJ2-1, with 8 bases matching TRBD2. The sequence was obtained from an adult with an advanced solid tumor such as melanoma, head and neck, liver or kidney cancer. CDR3 sequence reads: CASSLMGLDNEQFF. CDR3 DNA: TGTGCCAGCAGCTTAATGGGACTAGACAATGAGCAGTTCTTC.